Detailed here is one T cell receptor (beta chain). What it binds is not known. This sample was taken from a study of cytomegalovirus exposure and HLA in healthy donors. Study-wide context: Unique TCRs from HLA-typed donors, 65 million to 85 million of them, were held in an early data release. The study, taken as a whole, reports: Most observed TCR sequences were rare, whereas some public TCRs were detected in many donors. TCR beta chains associated with HLA were, in a later analysis, more clonally expanded than equally common others. In an earlier analysis, about 87% or about 30%: the productive usage of most TCR beta V segments.

60 Vbeta and 13 Jbeta primers were used in PCR. Method: immunoSEQ multiplex PCR; TCRdb's copy keeps in-frame clones and lacks some. The table lists about 96,000 clones. Germline CDR1 and CDR2: MDHEN and SYDVKM. The V end lost 6 bases, the J end lost 4 bases, and 10 bases lay between the germline ends. CDR3 length equals 13 residues. This chain joins TRBV28 and TRBJ1-5; possibly TRBD1 for D (6 bases). This clonotype was obtained from a woman under 40 in good health and CMV-seronegative. The sample consisted of PBMCs. The CDR3: CASRSDRNQPQHF. As DNA, the CDR3 is TGTGCCAGCAGATCGGACAGAAATCAGCCCCAGCATTTT. Based on the CDR3 plus reference TRBV28 and TRBJ1-5, the full variable domain is DVKVTQSSRYLVKRTGEKVFLECVQDMDHENMFWYRQDPGLGLRLIYFSYDVKMKEKGDIPEGYSVSREKKERFSLILESASTNQTSMYLCASRSDRNQPQHFGDGTRLSIL.